The source of this T cell receptor (beta chain) is a study of HIV-infected patients and healthy controls. Overall study: All patients had undetectable virus after a further year of therapy, most of the 16 by the second bleed.

The V gene end was trimmed by 5 bases and the J gene end by 6 bases; junction bases not matched to a gene: 8. Germline values: CDR1 MNHEY, CDR2 SMNVEV (reference sequence). CDR3 length: 15 amino acids. This clonotype appeared many times. Its antigen is not identified. Roughly three months, about 14 weeks, into antiretroviral therapy, follow-up blood was collected. Whole blood was used without fractionation, so all unsorted peripheral T cells were included. Peripheral blood, 2 to 3 ml, was drawn for RNA extraction. The study, taken as a whole, reports: HIV-associated CDR3 frequencies dropped significantly during therapy; CMV-associated ones, mostly rising, changed nonsignificantly.

Alpha and beta constant-region primers primed reverse transcription of around 0.5 ug RNA. Separate chain-specific third strand synthesis with multiplexing indices produced the alpha and beta libraries. The cDNA received a 5' RACE adapter containing a random hexamer plus an SP2 sequencing primer site. TCRdb redid the calling of the 5' RACE reads with MiXCR, one entry per CDR3 protein. Altogether fewer than 20,000 distinct CDR3 sequences are present, 8.5% being singletons, with the ten largest covering less than 25%. The sequenced sample was blood, obtained during antiretroviral therapy. The chain employs TRBV27 and TRBJ2-1; 9 bases are a match to TRBD1. The TCR sequence derives from an adult with HIV infection. The CDR3 sequence: CASSTRQGVFNEQFF. The CDR3 coding sequence is TGTGCCAGCAGTACCCGACAGGGGGTTTTCAATGAGCAGTTCTTC.